This paragraph covers one T cell receptor (beta chain) sequence. Its matching antigen is unknown. TCR beta libraries carry UMIs added by 5'RACE template switching. TCRdb re-called the 5' RACE reads, yielding one record per CDR3 amino acid sequence without DNA. This table holds roughly 280,000 distinct CDR3 sequences. The data were taken from a study of T cells expressing NK-cell markers. Background on the study: From sorted CD3+CD56+NKG2C+, CD3+CD56+NKG2C- and CD3+CD56-NKG2C+ T cells came the TCR beta repertoires.

Germline values: CDR1 SGHNT, CDR2 YYREEE (reference sequence). This CDR3 is 17 amino acids long. Study-wide results and limits: Dominant NKG2C+ clonotypes were found to form about 1.0-7.5% of CD8+ T cells in 5 or 6 donors.

The chain carries TRBV5-4 and TRBJ2-2. The receptor comes from a man aged 18 to 30 in good health. Sequencing was done on a sample of blood T cells: a sorted CD56 or NKG2C T cell subset, CD4+ or CD8+ T cells, or bulk PBMC T cells (not recorded which). Here the CDR3 reads CASRKYIQNSNTGELFF. Combining the CDR3 with reference TRBV5-4 and TRBJ2-2 gives the whole variable domain ETGVTQSPTHLIKTRGQQVTLRCSSQSGHNTVSWYQQALGQGPQFIFQYYREEENGRGNFPPRFSGLQFPNYSSELNVNALELDDSALYLCASRKYIQNSNTGELFFGEGSRLTVL.